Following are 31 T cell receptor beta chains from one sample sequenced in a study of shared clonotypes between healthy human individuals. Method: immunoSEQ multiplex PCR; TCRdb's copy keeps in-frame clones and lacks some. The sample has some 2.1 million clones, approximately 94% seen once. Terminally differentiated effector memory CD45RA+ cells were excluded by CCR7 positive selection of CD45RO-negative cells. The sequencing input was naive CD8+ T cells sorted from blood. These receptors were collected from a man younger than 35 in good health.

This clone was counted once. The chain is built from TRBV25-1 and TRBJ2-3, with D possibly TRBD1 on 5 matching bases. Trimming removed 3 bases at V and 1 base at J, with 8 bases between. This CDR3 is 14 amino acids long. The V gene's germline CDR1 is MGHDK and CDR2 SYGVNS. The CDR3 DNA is TGTGCCAGCAGTGACAGGGTAGGCACAGATACGCAGTATTTT. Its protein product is CASSDRVGTDTQYF.

In nucleotides, the CDR3 is TGTGCCAGCAGCGTAGAGCACACGGAAGAGACCCAGTACTTC. Translation: CASSVEHTEETQYF. This rearrangement joins TRBV9 to TRBJ2-5; no clear D gene. Trimming removed 0 bases at V and 3 bases at J, with 9 bases between. Germline CDR1 is SGDLS and CDR2 is YYNGEE. The CDR3 consists of 14 residues.

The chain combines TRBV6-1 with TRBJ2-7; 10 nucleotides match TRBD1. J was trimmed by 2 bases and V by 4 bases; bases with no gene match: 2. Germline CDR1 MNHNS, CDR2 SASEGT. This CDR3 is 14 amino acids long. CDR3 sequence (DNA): TGTGCCAGCAGTGGGACAGGGGGGACCTACGAGCAGTACTTC. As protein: CASSGTGGTYEQYF.

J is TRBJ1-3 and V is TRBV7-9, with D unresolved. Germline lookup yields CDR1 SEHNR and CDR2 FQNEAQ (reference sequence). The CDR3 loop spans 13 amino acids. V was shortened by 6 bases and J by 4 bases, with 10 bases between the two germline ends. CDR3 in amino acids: CASSRIPGNTIYF. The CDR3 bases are TGTGCCAGCAGTCGTATACCGGGAAACACCATATATTTT.

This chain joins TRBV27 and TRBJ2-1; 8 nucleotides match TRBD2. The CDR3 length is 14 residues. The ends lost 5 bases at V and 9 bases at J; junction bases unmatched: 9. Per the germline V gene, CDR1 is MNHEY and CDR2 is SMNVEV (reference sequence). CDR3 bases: TGTGCCAGCAGTGCCAGCACGGGAGGGAGTGAGCAGTTCTTC. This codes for CASSASTGGSEQFF.

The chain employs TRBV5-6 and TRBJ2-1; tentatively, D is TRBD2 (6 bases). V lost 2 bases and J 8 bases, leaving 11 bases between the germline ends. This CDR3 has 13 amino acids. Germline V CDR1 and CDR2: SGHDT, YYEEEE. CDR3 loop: CASSFGGADEQFF. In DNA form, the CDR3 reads TGTGCCAGCAGCTTCGGAGGGGCGGATGAGCAGTTCTTC.

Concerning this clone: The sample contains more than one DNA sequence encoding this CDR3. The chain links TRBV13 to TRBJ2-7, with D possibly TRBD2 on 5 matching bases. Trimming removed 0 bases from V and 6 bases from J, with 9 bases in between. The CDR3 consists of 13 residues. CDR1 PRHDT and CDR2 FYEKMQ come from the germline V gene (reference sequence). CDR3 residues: CASSLGAAGEQYF. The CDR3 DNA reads TGTGCCAGCAGCTTAGGAGCTGCGGGCGAGCAGTACTTC. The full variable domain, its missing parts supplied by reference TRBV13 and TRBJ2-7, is AAGVIQSPRHLIKEKRETATLKCYPIPRHDTVYWYQQGPGQDPQFLISFYEKMQSDKGSIPDRFSAQQFSDYHSELNMSSLELGDSALYFCASSLGAAGEQYFGPGTRLTVT.

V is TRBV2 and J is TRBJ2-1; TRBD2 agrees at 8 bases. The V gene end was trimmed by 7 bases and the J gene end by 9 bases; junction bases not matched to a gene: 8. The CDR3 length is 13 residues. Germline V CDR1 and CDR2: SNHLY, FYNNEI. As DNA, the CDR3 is TGTGCCAGCAAGGGGCGGGAGGCGGTTGAGCAGTTCTTC. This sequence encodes CASKGREAVEQFF.

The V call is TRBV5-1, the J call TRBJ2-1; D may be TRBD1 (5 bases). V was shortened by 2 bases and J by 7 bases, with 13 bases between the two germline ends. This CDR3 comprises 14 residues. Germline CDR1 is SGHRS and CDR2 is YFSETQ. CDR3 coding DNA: TGCGCCAGCAGCTTCCGGACACCTGGGAATGAGCAGTTCTTC. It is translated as CASSFRTPGNEQFF. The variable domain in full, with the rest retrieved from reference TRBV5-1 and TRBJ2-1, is KAGVTQTPRYLIKTRGQQVTLSCSPISGHRSVSWYQQTPGQGLQFLFEYFSETQRNKGNFPGRFSGRQFSNSRSEMNVSTLELGDSALYLCASSFRTPGNEQFFGPGTRLTVL.

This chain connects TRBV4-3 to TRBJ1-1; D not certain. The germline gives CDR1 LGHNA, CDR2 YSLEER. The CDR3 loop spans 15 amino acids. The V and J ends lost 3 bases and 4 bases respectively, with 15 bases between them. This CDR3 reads CASSHLVAAPTEAFF. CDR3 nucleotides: TGCGCCAGCAGCCATCTCGTGGCGGCCCCCACTGAAGCTTTCTTT.

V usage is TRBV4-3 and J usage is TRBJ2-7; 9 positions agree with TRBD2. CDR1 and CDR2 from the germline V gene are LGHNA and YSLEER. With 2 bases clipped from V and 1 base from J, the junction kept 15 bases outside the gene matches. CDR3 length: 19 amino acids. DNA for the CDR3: TGCGCCAGCAGCCAACTAAGCCCCCTGGAAGCGGGAGGTTCCTACGAGCAGTACTTC. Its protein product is CASSQLSPLEAGGSYEQYF.

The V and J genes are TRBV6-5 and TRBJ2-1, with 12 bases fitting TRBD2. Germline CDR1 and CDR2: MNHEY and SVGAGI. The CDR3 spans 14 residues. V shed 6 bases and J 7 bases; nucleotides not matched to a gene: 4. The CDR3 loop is CASSGLAGLNEQFF. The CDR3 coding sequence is TGTGCCAGCAGCGGACTAGCGGGATTAAATGAGCAGTTCTTC.

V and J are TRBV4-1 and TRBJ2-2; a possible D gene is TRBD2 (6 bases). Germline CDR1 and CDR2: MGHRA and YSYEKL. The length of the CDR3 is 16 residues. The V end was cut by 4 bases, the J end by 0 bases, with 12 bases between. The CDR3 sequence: CASSPGGVPNTGELFF. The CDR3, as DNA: TGCGCCAGCAGCCCCGGAGGGGTTCCGAACACCGGGGAGCTGTTTTTT.

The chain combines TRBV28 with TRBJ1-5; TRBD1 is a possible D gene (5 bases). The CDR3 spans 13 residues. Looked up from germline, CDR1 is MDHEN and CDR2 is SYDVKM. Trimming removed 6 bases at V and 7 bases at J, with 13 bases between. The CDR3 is CASSRESGQPQHF. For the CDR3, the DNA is TGTGCCAGCAGCAGGGAGTCAGGACAGCCCCAGCATTTT.

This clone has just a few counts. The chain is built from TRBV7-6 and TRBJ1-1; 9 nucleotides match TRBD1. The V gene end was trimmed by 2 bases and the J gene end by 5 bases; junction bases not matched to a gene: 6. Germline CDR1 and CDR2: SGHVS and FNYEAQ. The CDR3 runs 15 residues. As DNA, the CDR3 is TGTGCCAGCAGCTTACCTTGGACAGGGGAAACTGAAGCTTTCTTT. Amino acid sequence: CASSLPWTGETEAFF.

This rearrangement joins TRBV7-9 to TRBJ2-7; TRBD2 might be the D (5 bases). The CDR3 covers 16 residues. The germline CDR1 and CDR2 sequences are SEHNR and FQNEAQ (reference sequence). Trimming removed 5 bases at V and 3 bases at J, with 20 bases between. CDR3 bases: TGTGCCAGCAGCGCCGAGCCAGAGCGGTGGGGCTACGAGCAGTACTTC. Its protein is CASSAEPERWGYEQYF.

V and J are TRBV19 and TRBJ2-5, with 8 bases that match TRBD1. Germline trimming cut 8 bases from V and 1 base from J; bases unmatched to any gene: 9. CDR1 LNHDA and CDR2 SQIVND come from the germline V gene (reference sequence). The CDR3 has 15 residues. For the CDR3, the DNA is TGTGCCAGTCGTTTTGCGACAGGGGTCCAAGAGACCCAGTACTTC. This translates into CASRFATGVQETQYF.

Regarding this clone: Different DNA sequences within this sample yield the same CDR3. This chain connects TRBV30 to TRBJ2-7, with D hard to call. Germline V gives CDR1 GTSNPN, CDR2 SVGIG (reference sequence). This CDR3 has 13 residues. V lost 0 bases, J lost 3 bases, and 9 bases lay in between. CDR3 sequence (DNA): TGTGCCTGGAGTGTACTGGCAGGCTACGAGCAGTACTTC. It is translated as CAWSVLAGYEQYF.

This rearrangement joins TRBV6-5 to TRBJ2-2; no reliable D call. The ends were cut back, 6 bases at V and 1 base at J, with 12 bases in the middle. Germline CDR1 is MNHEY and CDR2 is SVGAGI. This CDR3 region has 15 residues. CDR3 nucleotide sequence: TGTGCCAGCAGCCCACTTACGGGGAACACCGGGGAGCTGTTTTTT. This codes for CASSPLTGNTGELFF.

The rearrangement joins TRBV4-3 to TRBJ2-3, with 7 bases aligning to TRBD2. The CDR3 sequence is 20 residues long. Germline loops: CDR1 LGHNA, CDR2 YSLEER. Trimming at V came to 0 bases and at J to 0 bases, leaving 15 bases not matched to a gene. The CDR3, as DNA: TGCGCCAGCAGCCAAGATTATCTAGCGGAACTCGACCCTAGCACAGATACGCAGTATTTT. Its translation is CASSQDYLAELDPSTDTQYF.

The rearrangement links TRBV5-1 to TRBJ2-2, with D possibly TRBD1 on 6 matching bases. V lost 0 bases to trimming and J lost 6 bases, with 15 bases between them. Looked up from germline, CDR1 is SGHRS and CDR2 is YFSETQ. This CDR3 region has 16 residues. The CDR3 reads CASSLDRRGPPGELFF. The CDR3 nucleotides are TGCGCCAGCAGCTTGGATCGCAGGGGCCCGCCCGGGGAGCTGTTTTTT. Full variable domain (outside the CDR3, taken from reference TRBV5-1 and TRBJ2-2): KAGVTQTPRYLIKTRGQQVTLSCSPISGHRSVSWYQQTPGQGLQFLFEYFSETQRNKGNFPGRFSGRQFSNSRSEMNVSTLELGDSALYLCASSLDRRGPPGELFFGEGSRLTVL.

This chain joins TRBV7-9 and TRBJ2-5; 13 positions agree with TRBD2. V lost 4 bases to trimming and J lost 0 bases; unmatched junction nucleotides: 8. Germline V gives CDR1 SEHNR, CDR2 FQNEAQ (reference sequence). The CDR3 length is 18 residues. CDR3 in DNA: TGTGCCAGCAGCTCCGGGACTAGCGGGAACTCCTACCAAGAGACCCAGTACTTC. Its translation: CASSSGTSGNSYQETQYF.

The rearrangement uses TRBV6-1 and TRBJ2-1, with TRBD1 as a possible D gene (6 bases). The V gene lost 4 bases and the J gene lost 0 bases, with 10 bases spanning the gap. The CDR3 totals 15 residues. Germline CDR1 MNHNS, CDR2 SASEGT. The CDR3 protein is CASSVTGSSYNEQFF. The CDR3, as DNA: TGTGCCAGCAGTGTCACAGGGAGCTCCTACAATGAGCAGTTCTTC.

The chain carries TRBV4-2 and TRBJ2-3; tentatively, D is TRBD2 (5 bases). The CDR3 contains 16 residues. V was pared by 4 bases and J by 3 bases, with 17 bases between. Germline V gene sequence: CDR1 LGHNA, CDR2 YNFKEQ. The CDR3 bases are TGTGCCAGCAGCCCACGAGGAGGTAGGGAGACAGATACGCAGTATTTT. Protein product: CASSPRGGRETDTQYF.

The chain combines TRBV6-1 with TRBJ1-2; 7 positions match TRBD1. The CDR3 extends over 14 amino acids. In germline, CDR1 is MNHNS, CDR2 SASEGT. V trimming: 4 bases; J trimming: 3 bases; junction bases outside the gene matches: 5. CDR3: CASSGGTAHYGYTF. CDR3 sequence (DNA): TGTGCCAGCAGTGGGGGGACAGCCCACTATGGCTACACCTTC.

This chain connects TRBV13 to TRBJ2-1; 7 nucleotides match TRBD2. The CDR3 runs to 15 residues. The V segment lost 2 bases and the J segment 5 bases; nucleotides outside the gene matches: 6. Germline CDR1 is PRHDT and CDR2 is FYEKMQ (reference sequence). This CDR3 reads CASSLFGGSNNEQFF. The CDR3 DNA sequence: TGTGCCAGCAGCTTATTCGGGGGGTCGAACAATGAGCAGTTCTTC. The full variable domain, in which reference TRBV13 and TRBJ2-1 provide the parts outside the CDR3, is AAGVIQSPRHLIKEKRETATLKCYPIPRHDTVYWYQQGPGQDPQFLISFYEKMQSDKGSIPDRFSAQQFSDYHSELNMSSLELGDSALYFCASSLFGGSNNEQFFGPGTRLTVL.

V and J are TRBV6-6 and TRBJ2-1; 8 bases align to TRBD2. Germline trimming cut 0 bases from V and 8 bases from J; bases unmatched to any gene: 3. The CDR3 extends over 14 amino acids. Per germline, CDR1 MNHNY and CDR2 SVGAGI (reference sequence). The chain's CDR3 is CASSYSTSVDEQFF. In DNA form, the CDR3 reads TGTGCCAGCAGTTACTCGACTAGCGTCGATGAGCAGTTCTTC.

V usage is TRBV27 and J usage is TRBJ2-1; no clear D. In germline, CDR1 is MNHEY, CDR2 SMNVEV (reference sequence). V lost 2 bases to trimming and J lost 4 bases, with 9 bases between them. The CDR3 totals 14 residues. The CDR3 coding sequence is TGTGCCAGCAGTTTACTCCTGGGGTACAATGAGCAGTTCTTC. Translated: CASSLLLGYNEQFF.

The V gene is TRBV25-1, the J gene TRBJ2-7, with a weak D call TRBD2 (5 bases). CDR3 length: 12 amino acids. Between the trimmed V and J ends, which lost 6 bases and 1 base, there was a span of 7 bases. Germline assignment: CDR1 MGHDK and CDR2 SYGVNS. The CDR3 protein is CASSGMSYEQYF. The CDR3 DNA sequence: TGTGCCAGCAGCGGGATGTCCTACGAGCAGTACTTC.

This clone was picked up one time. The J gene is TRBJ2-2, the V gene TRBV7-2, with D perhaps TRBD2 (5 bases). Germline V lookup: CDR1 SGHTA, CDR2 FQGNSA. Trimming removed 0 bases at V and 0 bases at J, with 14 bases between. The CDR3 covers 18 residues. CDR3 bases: TGTGCCAGCAGCTTAGCGCCTCCGGGAATAGCGAACACCGGGGAGCTGTTTTTT. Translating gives CASSLAPPGIANTGELFF. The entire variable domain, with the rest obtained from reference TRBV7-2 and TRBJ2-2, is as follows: GAGVSQSPSNKVTEKGKDVELRCDPISGHTALYWYRQSLGQGLEFLIYFQGNSAPDKSGLPSDRFSAERTGGSVSTLTIQRTQQEDSAVYLCASSLAPPGIANTGELFFGEGSRLTVL.

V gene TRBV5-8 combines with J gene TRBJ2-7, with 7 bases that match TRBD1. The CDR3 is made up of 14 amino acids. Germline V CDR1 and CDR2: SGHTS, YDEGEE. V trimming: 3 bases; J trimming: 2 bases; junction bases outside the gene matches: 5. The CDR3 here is CASSSTGNPYEQYF. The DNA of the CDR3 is TGTGCCAGCAGCTCGACAGGGAATCCCTACGAGCAGTACTTC.